This TCR beta chain was documented in a study of T cells in Graves' hyperthyroidism and ophthalmopathy. Overall study findings and caveats: Blood also contained most expanded thyroid clonotypes above 0.001.

From RNA transcripts, TCR beta CDR3 regions were amplified. When the TCR CDR3 underwent first-round RT-PCR, the HTBI primer set was used. TCRdb passed the multiplex PCR reads through MiXCR, listing each CDR3 protein once. The profile shows fewer than 450,000 distinct CDR3 sequences, approximately 18% of them singletons. In its sample, this clonotype was seen many times. Its antigen is not known. The germline gives CDR1 SGHVS, CDR2 FNYEAQ. The CDR3 is 14 amino acids. Trimming removed 4 bases from V and 2 bases from J, with 10 bases in between. Sequenced material: blood. The TCR sequence derives from a woman younger than 45 with Graves' hyperthyroidism that later progressed to Graves' ophthalmopathy. The rearrangement links TRBV7-6 to TRBJ2-3; D is unclear. Here the CDR3 DNA reads TGTGCCAGCAGCTCCCTGGGTGACACAGATACGCAGTATTTT. This codes for CASSSLGDTDTQYF.